Shown below are 11 T cell receptor beta chains from a single sample sequenced in a study of regulatory T cells in long-lasting Graves disease. Building the TCR beta libraries relied on iRepertoire HTBI primers, and CDR3 regions underwent Arm-PCR. TCRdb used MiXCR to reprocess the multiplex PCR reads, holding one entry per CDR3 protein. This table has 450,000 to 700,000 distinct CDR3 sequences, around an eighth appearing once. Time point meaning: newly diagnosed GD, antithyroid drugs for less than 3 months. Scientists built the TCR library using RNA that was extracted from PBMCs. These records were also assigned to another study, of T cells in Graves' hyperthyroidism and ophthalmopathy.

This specimen was peripheral blood mononuclear cells (PBMCs), taken at new diagnosis, from a patient treated with antithyroid drugs. These receptors all come from a man in his thirties or forties with Graves disease.

This clonotype was counted at least ten times. This rearrangement joins TRBV20-1 to TRBJ2-2; the D call may be TRBD1 or TRBD2 (5 bases each). The germline V gene encodes CDR1 DFQATT and CDR2 SNEGSKA (reference sequence). The CDR3 consists of 13 residues. The V end lost 0 bases, the J end lost 7 bases, and 9 bases lay between the germline ends. The CDR3 nucleotides read TGCAGTGCTAGAGAGGGGGAAATCGGGGAGCTGTTTTTT. This translates into CSAREGEIGELFF.

The table lists this clonotype with a few counts. The genes are TRBV4-1 and TRBJ1-1; TRBD1 might be the D (6 bases). The V end lost 2 bases, the J end lost 7 bases, and 11 bases lay between the germline ends. Germline CDR1 reads MGHRA; CDR2 reads YSYEKL. This CDR3 comprises 13 residues. CDR3 region: CASSQLGGLEAFF. The CDR3, as DNA: TGCGCCAGCAGCCAACTGGGGGGGCTTGAAGCTTTCTTT.

This clonotype was counted a few times. This sequence joins TRBV28 and TRBJ2-1, with 8 bases identical to TRBD1. The CDR3 is 15 residues long. CDR1 and CDR2 (germline): MDHEN, SYDVKM. The J segment lost 5 bases and the V segment lost 5 bases, leaving 8 bases of the junction unmatched. As DNA, the CDR3 is TGTGCCAGCAGTCACGGACAGGGAGGTCACAATGAGCAGTTCTTC. Its protein product is CASSHGQGGHNEQFF.

The rearrangement joins TRBV25-1 to TRBJ2-3; TRBD2 aligns across 12 bases. With V trimmed by 5 bases and J by 6 bases, 9 bases remained unmatched. This CDR3 has 16 residues. In germline, CDR1 is MGHDK, CDR2 SYGVNS. CDR3 sequence reads: CASSSRLAGVVDTQYF. Here the CDR3 DNA reads TGTGCCAGCAGTTCTCGACTAGCGGGAGTGGTGGATACGCAGTATTTT.

This clonotype showed up many times. CDR3 nucleotides: TGTGCCACCCAGGGAGGCTTAGGTGAAAAACTGTTTTTT. As protein: CATQGGLGEKLFF. This chain connects TRBV24-1 to TRBJ1-4, with D possibly matching TRBD1 (5 bases). The CDR3 has 13 amino acids. Trimming stripped 9 bases from V and 7 bases from J, with 14 bases between. Germline loops: CDR1 KGHDR, CDR2 SFDVKD.

This clonotype came up many times. The V gene is TRBV3-1, the J gene TRBJ1-2; D might be TRBD1 (5 bases). Trimming cost V 1 base and J 8 bases, with 20 bases left between them. This CDR3 is 16 amino acids long. Germline loops: CDR1 LGHDT, CDR2 YNNKEL (reference sequence). The CDR3 loop is CASSQGPGTFGGGYTF. The CDR3 region has the DNA TGTGCCAGCAGCCAAGGTCCCGGGACGTTCGGGGGGGGCTACACCTTC.

The chain couples TRBV19 to TRBJ2-1, with 12 bases identical to TRBD2. V dropped 4 bases and J dropped 12; count of bases not matched to a gene: 13. Germline CDR1 LNHDA, CDR2 SQIVND (reference sequence). This CDR3 is built from 16 residues. The CDR3 here is CASSTRLAGVRGRQFF. CDR3 DNA sequence: TGTGCCAGTAGTACCCGACTAGCGGGAGTCCGGGGTAGGCAGTTCTTC. The full variable domain, completed using reference TRBV19 and TRBJ2-1, is DGGITQSPKYLFRKEGQNVTLSCEQNLNHDAMYWYRQDPGQGLRLIYYSQIVNDFQKGDIAEGYSVSREKKESFPLTVTSAQKNPTAFYLCASSTRLAGVRGRQFFGPGTRLTVL.

This clonotype was detected many times. The V and J genes are TRBV24-1 and TRBJ2-5, with 8 positions matching TRBD1. The CDR3 extends over 14 amino acids. Germline CDR1 and CDR2: KGHDR and SFDVKD. V shed 1 base and J 4 bases; nucleotides not matched to a gene: 1. The CDR3 loop reads CATSDLTGGETQYF. CDR3 in DNA: TGTGCCACCAGTGATTTAACAGGGGGAGAGACCCAGTACTTC.

V gene TRBV30 combines with J gene TRBJ2-2; 9 nucleotides align to TRBD2. This CDR3 is 15 amino acids long. V gave up 7 bases and J gave up 4 bases; unmatched junction bases: 10. Germline CDR1 is GTSNPN and CDR2 is SVGIG (reference sequence). The CDR3 nucleotides read TGTGCCTTGTTACCGGGACTAGCAAGCACCGGGGAGCTGTTTTTT. Encoded protein: CALLPGLASTGELFF.

This clonotype has only a few counts. This chain links TRBV6-1 with TRBJ1-2; D call uncertain. The CDR3 length is 12 residues. V was trimmed by 11 bases and J by 5 bases, leaving 15 bases between them. The germline CDR1 and CDR2 sequences are MNHNS and SASEGT. The CDR3 DNA reads as TGTGCCGGGGATAATGGGTTTTATGGCTACACCTTC. Translating gives CAGDNGFYGYTF.

This clonotype was detected ten times or more. The rearrangement joins TRBV24-1 to TRBJ1-4; D gene ambiguous. Trimming took off 9 bases at V and 4 bases at J, with 11 bases between the two ends. This CDR3 has 13 amino acids. Germline lookup yields CDR1 KGHDR and CDR2 SFDVKD. The CDR3 DNA follows: TGTGCCACCGGATCAGCCTATAATGAAAAACTGTTTTTT. It translates to CATGSAYNEKLFF.